Presented here are 31 T cell receptor beta chains from one specimen sequenced in a study of T cells after yellow fever vaccination. TCRdb re-called the 5' RACE reads through MiXCR, storing one row per CDR3 protein. The sample shows more than 65,000 distinct CDR3 sequences, 5% to 6.5% of them seen only once. Source: CD4+ T cells sorted from PBMCs, taken around 14 days after the first yellow fever vaccination. The receptors originated from a man aged 18 to 29 who received the YFV17D yellow fever vaccine.

At least ten counts were recorded for this clonotype. J is TRBJ2-5 and V is TRBV5-1, with 13 bases identical to TRBD2. V trimming: 0 bases; J trimming: 1 base; junction bases outside the gene matches: 3. Germline V lookup: CDR1 SGHRS, CDR2 YFSETQ. The CDR3 contains 17 residues. This CDR3 reads CASSLVTSGGIQETQYF. CDR3 DNA: TGCGCCAGCAGCTTGGTGACTAGCGGGGGGATCCAAGAGACCCAGTACTTC.

This clonotype occurred many times. This rearrangement joins TRBV6-2 or TRBV6-3 to TRBJ2-5; TRBD1 matches at 9 bases. Germline CDR1 reads MNHEY; CDR2 reads SVGEGT. Germline trimming cut 5 bases from V and 5 bases from J; bases unmatched to any gene: 12. The CDR3 sequence is 16 residues long. The DNA of the CDR3 is TGTGCCAGCAGTCCTGTCCCACAGGGGGCAGGGGAGACCCAGTACTTC. Translation gives CASSPVPQGAGETQYF.

The sample holds many counts of this clonotype. V gene TRBV5-1 combines with J gene TRBJ2-2; no reliable D call. The CDR3 covers 13 residues. Per the germline V gene, CDR1 is SGHRS and CDR2 is YFSETQ. Deletions cut 0 bases from V and 3 bases from J, with 3 bases between. The CDR3 DNA is TGCGCCAGCAGCTTGGCGGACACCGGGGAGCTGTTTTTT. It encodes CASSLADTGELFF.

At least ten counts were recorded for this clonotype. The rearrangement joins TRBV7-2 to TRBJ2-3, with D possibly matching TRBD2 (6 bases). Germline assignment: CDR1 SGHTA and CDR2 FQGNSA. V lost 5 bases, J lost 2 bases, and 14 bases lay in between. This CDR3 contains 15 residues. The CDR3 protein is CASSHSGVFTDTQYF. CDR3 DNA sequence: TGTGCCAGCAGCCACTCGGGGGTCTTCACAGATACGCAGTATTTT.

The J gene is TRBJ2-3, the V gene TRBV7-6, with 8 positions matching TRBD2. From germline, CDR1 is SGHVS and CDR2 FNYEAQ. Trimming at V came to 10 bases and at J to 1 base, leaving 7 bases not matched to a gene. The CDR3 spans 14 residues. CDR3 bases: TGTGCCACTCTAGCGGGTTGGGGCACAGATACGCAGTATTTT. It encodes CATLAGWGTDTQYF.

This clonotype was found many times. The V call is TRBV12-3 or TRBV12-4, the J call TRBJ2-7; 7 nucleotides match TRBD1. The CDR3 totals 14 residues. V was pared by 1 base and J by 6 bases, with 6 bases of the junction left unmatched. The CDR3 nucleotides read TGTGCCAGCAGTTTAGGGGGGACAGAGAGCGAGCAGTACTTC. Encoded protein: CASSLGGTESEQYF.

This clonotype came up many times. The chain joins TRBV7-2 to TRBJ2-2; TRBD2 matches 12 bases. V was pared by 8 bases and J by 7 bases, with 8 bases of the junction left unmatched. Per the germline V gene, CDR1 is SGHTA and CDR2 is FQGNSA. The CDR3 has 15 amino acids. CDR3 loop: CASGLGLAGYGELFF. In DNA, the CDR3 is TGTGCCAGCGGGTTAGGACTAGCGGGGTACGGGGAGCTGTTTTTT.

In this sample, this clonotype turned up many times. This chain connects TRBV15 to TRBJ1-1, with D hard to call. CDR1 LNHNV and CDR2 YYDKDF come from the germline V gene (reference sequence). The V and J ends lost 1 base and 8 bases respectively, with 8 bases between them. There are 12 residues in the CDR3. The CDR3: CATSRAAHEAFF. CDR3 sequence (DNA): TGTGCCACCAGCAGAGCGGCACACGAAGCTTTCTTT.

This clonotype was seen repeatedly, ten times or more. V is TRBV4-2 and J is TRBJ1-1, with D possibly matching TRBD1 (6 bases). Trimming removed 0 bases at V and 10 bases at J, with 9 bases between. CDR1 and CDR2 from the germline V gene are LGHNA and YNFKEQ. This CDR3 spans 12 amino acids. CDR3 nucleotides: TGTGCCAGCAGCCAAGAACAGGGCTCAGCTTTCTTT. As protein: CASSQEQGSAFF.

This clonotype was recorded many times. The rearrangement joins TRBV30 to TRBJ1-2; D is uncertain. This CDR3 is 13 amino acids long. CDR1 is GTSNPN, CDR2 SVGIG, per germline (reference sequence). V lost 1 base and J 4 bases, leaving 10 bases between the germline ends. The CDR3 sequence is CAWSGGIGYGYTF. In nucleotides, the CDR3 is TGTGCCTGGAGTGGAGGGATAGGCTATGGCTACACCTTC.

Concerning this clonotype itself: One base away lies a much larger clone, so this may be a sequencing read error. The chain employs TRBV29-1 and TRBJ2-1, with D perhaps matching TRBD2 (5 bases). Germline CDR1 and CDR2: SQVTM and ANQGSEA. This CDR3 contains 12 residues. In DNA form, the CDR3 reads TGCAGCGCGAGAGGGCTCTACAATGAGAAGTTCTTC. Its protein product is CSARGLYNEKFF.

This clonotype was counted ten times or more. The chain joins TRBV12-3 or TRBV12-4 to TRBJ1-1; 8 nucleotides agree with TRBD1. V lost 5 bases and J lost 0; bases outside the gene matches: 8. The CDR3 is 16 amino acids. CDR3 residues: CASSPGTGSLNTEAFF. In DNA, the CDR3 is TGTGCCAGCAGTCCCGGGACAGGTAGCCTGAACACTGAAGCTTTCTTT.

There are many counts of this clonotype. The chain uses TRBV5-1 and TRBJ2-2; TRBD2 matches 12 bases. Germline CDR1 and CDR2: SGHRS and YFSETQ. With V trimmed by 4 bases and J by 0 bases, 7 bases remained unmatched. The CDR3 contains 18 residues. For the CDR3, the DNA is TGCGCCAGCAGCCCCCTAGCGGGGGGGGCTTCGAACACCGGGGAGCTGTTTTTT. Protein sequence: CASSPLAGGASNTGELFF.

Points on this clonotype: A much larger clone lies a single base off, so this may be a read error. The chain carries TRBV21-1 and TRBJ2-2; the table's D call, TRBD1, was not checked against the DNA. TRBV21-1 is annotated as a pseudogene. This CDR3 comprises 16 residues. Written as DNA, the CDR3 is TGTGTCAGCAGCACCAGGGACAGGGGGGCCACCGGGGAGCTGTTTTTT. Amino acids: CVSSTRDRGATGELFF.

This clonotype was found many times. CDR3: CASSIWTEEKLFF. In DNA form, the CDR3 reads TGTGCCAGCAGCATTTGGACGGAGGAAAAACTGTTTTTT. The genes are TRBV7-2 and TRBJ1-4; D is undetermined. The CDR3 is made up of 13 amino acids. From germline, CDR1 is SGHTA and CDR2 FQGNSA. Deletions cut 5 bases from V and 8 bases from J, with 12 bases between. The full variable domain, its missing parts supplied by reference TRBV7-2 and TRBJ1-4, is GAGVSQSPSNKVTEKGKDVELRCDPISGHTALYWYRQSLGQGLEFLIYFQGNSAPDKSGLPSDRFSAERTGGSVSTLTIQRTQQEDSAVYLCASSIWTEEKLFFGSGTQLSVL.

This clonotype was seen many times. This chain connects TRBV29-1 to TRBJ2-3; D is ambiguous. The germline gives CDR1 SQVTM, CDR2 ANQGSEA. CDR3 size: 13 residues. The ends were cut back, 4 bases at V and 2 bases at J, with 10 bases in the middle. DNA for the CDR3: TGCAGCGTTGCCAGCCGACACACAGATACGCAGTATTTT. This sequence encodes CSVASRHTDTQYF.

This clonotype was recorded many times. The V and J genes are TRBV28 and TRBJ1-6, with 8 nucleotides matching TRBD1. The CDR3 runs to 17 residues. Trimming took 4 bases from V and 2 from J; bases not matched to a gene: 7. CDR1 and CDR2 from the germline V gene are MDHEN and SYDVKM. CDR3 sequence: CASSWKQGGAYNSPLHF. In DNA form, the CDR3 reads TGTGCCAGCAGTTGGAAACAGGGGGGAGCCTATAATTCACCCCTCCACTTT.

Ten or more counts support this clonotype. The CDR3 protein is CASSLAVRTEAFF. The CDR3 region has the DNA TGCGCCAGCAGCTTGGCGGTGCGGACTGAAGCTTTCTTT. The chain recombines TRBV5-1 with TRBJ1-1; D unresolved. The germline V gene has CDR1 SGHRS and CDR2 YFSETQ. This CDR3 has 13 residues. V lost 0 bases, J lost 5 bases, and 8 bases lay in between.

This clonotype was detected ten times or more. The chain combines TRBV4-1 with TRBJ2-7; 8 bases align to TRBD2. V lost 0 bases to trimming and J lost 2 bases; unmatched junction nucleotides: 3. CDR1 MGHRA and CDR2 YSYEKL come from the germline V gene. The CDR3 extends over 15 amino acids. CDR3 in amino acids: CASSQERGGTYEQYV. DNA of the CDR3: TGCGCCAGCAGCCAAGAACGGGGGGGAACCTACGAGCAGTACGTC.

At least ten counts were recorded for this clonotype. The V gene is TRBV7-9, the J gene TRBJ2-5; the match to TRBD1 covers 7 bases. Germline CDR1 SEHNR, CDR2 FQNEAQ (reference sequence). The CDR3 runs to 17 residues. V dropped 5 bases and J dropped 0; count of bases not matched to a gene: 12. The DNA for the CDR3 is TGTGCCAGCAGCACCCCCATCCAGACAGGGTACCAAGAGACCCAGTACTTC. Translating gives CASSTPIQTGYQETQYF. The whole variable domain, remainder taken from reference TRBV7-9 and TRBJ2-5, is DTGVSQNPRHKITKRGQNVTFRCDPISEHNRLYWYRQTLGQGPEFLTYFQNEAQLEKSRLLSDRFSAERPKGSFSTLEIQRTEQGDSAMYLCASSTPIQTGYQETQYFGPGTRLLVL.

This clonotype was observed at least ten times. J is TRBJ1-2 and V is TRBV29-1; maybe TRBD1 (5 bases). V was shortened by 3 bases and J by 4 bases, with 12 bases between the two germline ends. The CDR3 consists of 13 residues. Germline assignment: CDR1 SQVTM and CDR2 ANQGSEA. As DNA, the CDR3 is TGCAGCGTTGAGAGGGACTCACGCTATGGCTACACCTTC. Translating it yields CSVERDSRYGYTF.

This clonotype was seen ten or more times. The V and J genes are TRBV5-1 and TRBJ2-7, with a possible D match to TRBD2 (6 bases). The V gene's germline CDR1 is SGHRS and CDR2 YFSETQ. Between the trimmed V and J ends, which lost 0 bases and 6 bases, there was a span of 19 bases. This CDR3 is built from 16 residues. The CDR3 nucleotides are TGCGCCAGCAGCTTGGGCACGGGGCGGGGTTTCGGCGAGCAGTACTTC. This codes for CASSLGTGRGFGEQYF. Together with reference TRBV5-1 and TRBJ2-7, the CDR3 gives the full variable domain: KAGVTQTPRYLIKTRGQQVTLSCSPISGHRSVSWYQQTPGQGLQFLFEYFSETQRNKGNFPGRFSGRQFSNSRSEMNVSTLELGDSALYLCASSLGTGRGFGEQYFGPGTRLTVT.

This clonotype was detected many times. The rearrangement joins TRBV5-1 to TRBJ2-3; D remains unclear. Germline CDR1 SGHRS, CDR2 YFSETQ. V was clipped by 1 base and J by 4 bases, with 16 bases between them. This CDR3 has 16 residues. The CDR3 nucleotides read TGCGCCAGCAGCTTGTATGCCGGCACGACCTCAGATACGCAGTATTTT. Its protein product is CASSLYAGTTSDTQYF.

This clonotype came up many times. V is TRBV20-1 and J is TRBJ2-6; no reliable D call. CDR1 is DFQATT, CDR2 SNEGSKA, per germline (reference sequence). The CDR3 runs to 14 residues. Deletions cut 3 bases from V and 0 bases from J, with 6 bases between. CDR3 loop: CSASLYSGANVLTF. Written as DNA, the CDR3 is TGCAGTGCTAGTTTGTACTCTGGGGCCAACGTCCTGACTTTC.

This clonotype was observed at least ten times. The genes are TRBV7-2 and TRBJ2-7, with 8 bases that match TRBD2. This CDR3 spans 12 amino acids. CDR1 is SGHTA, CDR2 FQGNSA, per germline. V gave up 1 base and J gave up 9 bases; unmatched junction bases: 2. DNA of the CDR3: TGTGCCAGCAGCTTAGGGGGGACTAGGCAGTACTTC. It specifies CASSLGGTRQYF.

This clonotype came up once. This rearrangement joins TRBV10-3 to TRBJ1-1, with D unclear. CDR1 is ENHRY, CDR2 SYGVKD, per germline. The CDR3 has 14 residues. V lost 4 bases and J lost 3, with 12 bases in between. As DNA, the CDR3 is TGTGCCATCAGTGGGGGATCAAGGGACACTGAAGCTTTCTTT. Its translation: CAISGGSRDTEAFF.

Many counts were recorded for this clonotype. This sequence joins TRBV20-1 and TRBJ2-3; no reliable D call. The germline CDR1 and CDR2 sequences are DFQATT and SNEGSKA (reference sequence). Trimming took off 3 bases at V and 2 bases at J, with 18 bases between the two ends. This CDR3 is 16 amino acids long. CDR3 amino acids: CSARTPNSFHTDTQYF. CDR3 coding DNA: TGCAGTGCTAGGACCCCTAACTCTTTCCACACAGATACGCAGTATTTT.

This clonotype was seen many times. This CDR3 is CASSLGTNTDTQYF. The CDR3 coding sequence is TGCGCCAGCAGCTTGGGGACTAACACAGATACGCAGTATTTT. J is TRBJ2-3 and V is TRBV5-1; D may be TRBD2 (6 bases). Trimming took off 0 bases at V and 2 bases at J, with 7 bases between the two ends. Germline CDR1 is SGHRS and CDR2 is YFSETQ. This CDR3 is built from 14 residues. The variable domain in full, completed from reference TRBV5-1 and TRBJ2-3, reads KAGVTQTPRYLIKTRGQQVTLSCSPISGHRSVSWYQQTPGQGLQFLFEYFSETQRNKGNFPGRFSGRQFSNSRSEMNVSTLELGDSALYLCASSLGTNTDTQYFGPGTRLTVL.

This clonotype was found many times. The chain combines TRBV12-3 or TRBV12-4 with TRBJ1-6; 8 bases map to TRBD1. The CDR3 covers 15 residues. Trimming took 3 bases from V and 5 from J; bases not matched to a gene: 3. The CDR3 sequence is CASSFRGLHNSPLHF. The CDR3 bases are TGTGCCAGCAGTTTCAGGGGGCTTCATAATTCACCCCTCCACTTT.

This clonotype has ten or more counts. This chain uses TRBV20-1 with TRBJ2-1; 10 bases map to TRBD2. The junction had 4 bases not matched to a gene; V was cut back by 1 base and J by 1 base. Germline CDR1 is DFQATT and CDR2 is SNEGSKA (reference sequence). The CDR3 loop spans 16 amino acids. For the CDR3, the DNA is TGCAGTGCTAGAGCCATACTAGCGGGGTCCTACAATGAGCAGTTCTTC. This codes for CSARAILAGSYNEQFF.

Ten or more counts support this clonotype. The chain links TRBV6-1 to TRBJ2-6; a weak D match, TRBD1 (6 bases). Germline loops: CDR1 MNHNS, CDR2 SASEGT. V shed 3 bases and J shed 10 bases, with 10 bases lying between them. This CDR3 has 13 residues. The CDR3 nucleotides are TGTGCCAGCAGTGAGCAGGGGACAAACGTCCTGACTTTC. Translating gives CASSEQGTNVLTF.